Described below is a single TCR beta chain sequence and its context. Cohort placement rested on clinical history that participants reported themselves. This sample was taken from a study of blood T cell repertoires in COVID-19. Profiling relied on immunoSEQ multiplex PCR, and the TCRdb table lists in-frame clones only, not all of them. The data show about 270,000 clones, over 85% seen once. This CDR3 comprises 14 residues. Looked up from germline, CDR1 is SGHVS and CDR2 is FQNEAQ. The V segment lost 3 bases and the J segment 6 bases; nucleotides outside the gene matches: 5. Sequencing was performed on PBMCs or T cells enriched from blood (not recorded which). The receptor was isolated from a woman aged 60-70 years who had recovered from COVID-19. The rearrangement joins TRBV7-8 to TRBJ1-5; 7 bases map to TRBD1. CDR3 DNA sequence: TGTGCCAGCAGCTTTGAGGGGGCAGCTCAGCCCCAGCATTTT. It yields the protein CASSFEGAAQPQHF.